Presented here are 24 T cell receptor beta chains from one specimen sequenced in a study of blood T cells in healthy people across ages. PCR was performed a second time for about 6 to 12 cycles using a sample-barcoded 5' primer and a J-beta primer mix. TCRdb redid the calling of the 5' RACE reads with MiXCR, one entry per CDR3 protein. The sample consists of approximately 780,000 distinct CDR3 sequences, roughly 25% of them appearing once. This sample was also put to use in a study of T cells of mothers and their children.

Material for sequencing was blood. These receptors came from a boy aged 5-17 years in good health.

This clonotype was counted between two and nine times. The chain carries TRBV5-1 and TRBJ2-7; D possibly corresponds to TRBD1 (6 bases). Trimming left V 5 bases short and J 0 bases short, with 18 bases between. Germline assignment: CDR1 SGHRS and CDR2 YFSETQ. The CDR3 is made up of 16 amino acids. CDR3 sequence (DNA): TGCGCCAGCAGGAGAACGCAGGGGCCGGTCTCCTACGAGCAGTACTTC. As protein: CASRRTQGPVSYEQYF.

The chain employs TRBV5-1 and TRBJ1-4; the D gene is possibly TRBD1 (6 bases). This CDR3 has 17 residues. Trimming stripped 0 bases from V and 7 bases from J, with 19 bases between. Germline assignment: CDR1 SGHRS and CDR2 YFSETQ. CDR3 region: CASSLVIPGQGAEKLFF. The CDR3 DNA sequence: TGCGCCAGCAGCTTGGTGATTCCGGGACAAGGGGCTGAAAAACTGTTTTTT. Full variable domain (outside the CDR3, taken from reference TRBV5-1 and TRBJ1-4): KAGVTQTPRYLIKTRGQQVTLSCSPISGHRSVSWYQQTPGQGLQFLFEYFSETQRNKGNFPGRFSGRQFSNSRSEMNVSTLELGDSALYLCASSLVIPGQGAEKLFFGSGTQLSVL.

The chain is built from TRBV28 and TRBJ2-5, with D possibly TRBD1 on 8 matching bases. The CDR3 runs to 16 residues. The germline CDR1 and CDR2 sequences are MDHEN and SYDVKM. V gave up 5 bases and J gave up 7 bases, with 23 bases separating them. The CDR3, as DNA: TGTGCCAGCAGTCAAGGACAGGGAGGATGGGGGGGGACCCAGTACTTC. Translating gives CASSQGQGGWGGTQYF.

This chain joins TRBV20-1 and TRBJ1-6; 8 nucleotides line up with TRBD1. The CDR3 loop spans 17 amino acids. V was clipped by 3 bases and J by 7 bases; unmatched bases: 14. Per germline, CDR1 DFQATT and CDR2 SNEGSKA (reference sequence). Here the CDR3 DNA reads TGCAGTGCTAGGAGACGGGACAGGCTAATGACAAATTCACCCCTCCACTTT. Encoded protein: CSARRRDRLMTNSPLHF.

The rearrangement uses TRBV29-1 and TRBJ1-1, with unresolved D. Between the trimmed V and J ends, which lost 5 bases and 0 bases, there was a span of 13 bases. CDR3 length: 14 amino acids. The germline gives CDR1 SQVTM, CDR2 ANQGSEA. The CDR3 region is CSVSSGSLNTEAFF. The CDR3 DNA reads as TGCAGCGTTTCATCCGGGTCGCTGAACACTGAAGCTTTCTTT.

The chain couples TRBV5-1 to TRBJ2-7, with 11 bases matching TRBD2. Germline V lookup: CDR1 SGHRS, CDR2 YFSETQ. The trim removed 4 bases at V and 0 bases at J, leaving 3 bases unmatched. The CDR3 is 15 residues long. CDR3 nucleotides: TGCGCCAGCAGCGAGGGACTAGCGGCCTCCTACGAGCAGTACTTC. Translation gives CASSEGLAASYEQYF.

The chain uses TRBV12-3 or TRBV12-4 and TRBJ2-7, with TRBD1 identical over 9 bases. This CDR3 spans 16 amino acids. With 6 bases clipped from V and 4 bases from J, the junction kept 13 bases outside the gene matches. CDR3 loop: CASSPRGGTGNYEQYF. CDR3 nucleotides: TGTGCCAGCAGCCCCCGGGGCGGGACAGGGAATTACGAGCAGTACTTC.

The chain recombines TRBV29-1 with TRBJ2-5; possibly TRBD2 for D (6 bases). The DNA end lines up better with TRBJ2-1; the J call may be wrong. This CDR3 is 15 amino acids long. CDR1 is SQVTM, CDR2 ANQGSEA, per germline. The CDR3 DNA sequence: TGCAGCGATCTAACCCCTAGCGAAGAGTACAATGAGCAGTTCTTC. This sequence encodes CSDLTPSEEYNEQFF.

This clonotype came up a few times. This sequence joins TRBV28 and TRBJ2-7; TRBD1 aligns across 9 bases. This CDR3 contains 16 residues. V trimming: 3 bases; J trimming: 1 base; junction bases outside the gene matches: 7. Germline V gives CDR1 MDHEN, CDR2 SYDVKM. CDR3 sequence reads: CASSFTGQGLSYEQYF. For the CDR3, the DNA is TGTGCCAGCAGTTTTACGGGACAGGGATTGTCCTACGAGCAGTACTTC.

J is TRBJ2-3 and V is TRBV7-9; maybe TRBD1 (6 bases). Trimming took off 5 bases at V and 0 bases at J, with 12 bases between the two ends. From germline, CDR1 is SEHNR and CDR2 FQNEAQ (reference sequence). The CDR3 is made up of 15 amino acids. This CDR3 reads CASSIQGSSTDTQYF. The CDR3 DNA follows: TGTGCCAGCAGCATACAGGGTAGTAGCACAGATACGCAGTATTTT.

This clonotype has just a few counts. The V and J genes are TRBV18 and TRBJ1-3; D unresolved. The CDR3 length is 17 residues. Deletions cut 3 bases from V and 0 bases from J, with 15 bases between. Looked up from germline, CDR1 is KGHSH and CDR2 is LQKENI. The CDR3 nucleotides are TGTGCCAGCTCACCTTCTTCCAACCCGCGCTCTGGAAACACCATATATTTT. Amino acids: CASSPSSNPRSGNTIYF. Supplemented by reference TRBV18 and TRBJ1-3, the full variable domain reads NAGVMQNPRHLVRRRGQEARLRCSPMKGHSHVYWYRQLPEEGLKFMVYLQKENIIDESGMPKERFSAEFPKEGPSILRIQQVVRGDSAAYFCASSPSSNPRSGNTIYFGEGSWLTVV.

The chain uses TRBV20-1 and TRBJ2-5, with D unclear. Germline CDR1 reads DFQATT; CDR2 reads SNEGSKA (reference sequence). V was trimmed by 1 base and J by 4 bases, leaving 16 bases between them. This CDR3 has 15 residues. The CDR3 DNA is TGCAGTGCTAGAGCACAAGGCCCGGTGGGAGAGACCCAGTACTTC. Its translation: CSARAQGPVGETQYF.

There are many counts of this clonotype. At one end the junction does not follow the germline gene, possibly because of a read error. This chain joins TRBV7-9 and TRBJ2-5; D not resolved. TRBJ2-1 matches the DNA end more closely, so the J call is doubtful. The V gene's germline CDR1 is SEHNR and CDR2 FQNEAQ (reference sequence). This CDR3 region has 11 residues. The CDR3 bases are TGCGCCAGCAGCTTGGAGTATGAGCAGTTCTTC. This encodes CASSLEYEQFF.

This clonotype has a handful of counts. The gene calls are TRBV11-2 and TRBJ2-7; the D is unclear. CDR1 and CDR2 from the germline V gene are SGHAT and FQNNGV. V shed 3 bases and J shed 2 bases, with 14 bases lying between them. This CDR3 has 15 amino acids. As DNA, the CDR3 is TGTGCCAGCAGCTTGCAGACGGATTGGACCTACGAGCAGTACTTC. The encoded protein is CASSLQTDWTYEQYF.

The rearrangement uses TRBV5-1 and TRBJ2-3; TRBD2 might be the D (7 bases). Looked up from germline, CDR1 is SGHRS and CDR2 is YFSETQ. Deletions cut 3 bases from V and 6 bases from J, with 17 bases between. The CDR3 contains 15 residues. CDR3 in DNA: TGCGCCAGCAGCTCCTCCTGGGGGGGGCAGGATACGCAGTATTTT. This gives the protein CASSSSWGGQDTQYF. The whole variable domain, filled in from reference TRBV5-1 and TRBJ2-3, reads KAGVTQTPRYLIKTRGQQVTLSCSPISGHRSVSWYQQTPGQGLQFLFEYFSETQRNKGNFPGRFSGRQFSNSRSEMNVSTLELGDSALYLCASSSSWGGQDTQYFGPGTRLTVL.

This chain connects TRBV7-2 to TRBJ1-2; tentatively, D is TRBD1 (5 bases). Trimming shortened V by 1 base and J by 12 bases, and 18 bases separated the two germline ends. CDR3 length equals 14 residues. The germline V gene has CDR1 SGHTA and CDR2 FQGNSA. The CDR3 nucleotides are TGTGCCAGCAGCTTAGGTGCCAGGGTTTCGGTTCACACCTTC. Protein: CASSLGARVSVHTF.

The chain combines TRBV13 with TRBJ2-1; D is perhaps TRBD2 (6 bases). Germline V gene data show CDR1 as PRHDT and CDR2 as FYEKMQ (reference sequence). V dropped 0 bases and J dropped 5 bases, with 17 bases sitting between them. The CDR3 has 17 residues. CDR3 amino acids: CASSLGSGRGTNNEQFF. Written as DNA, the CDR3 is TGTGCCAGCAGCTTAGGATCCGGGCGGGGTACCAACAATGAGCAGTTCTTC.

V gene TRBV20-1 combines with J gene TRBJ1-5; D not certain. Germline values: CDR1 DFQATT, CDR2 SNEGSKA (reference sequence). V was trimmed by 2 bases and J by 5 bases, leaving 10 bases between them. The CDR3 sequence is 13 residues long. Written as DNA, the CDR3 is TGCAGTGCTAGAAGGGATGGGGATCAGCCCCAGCATTTT. It is translated as CSARRDGDQPQHF.

This clonotype turned up a few times. V usage is TRBV15 and J usage is TRBJ1-1; possibly TRBD1 for D (5 bases). Germline CDR1 is LNHNV and CDR2 is YYDKDF (reference sequence). Trimming took 5 bases from V and 2 from J, leaving 12 bases between them. The CDR3 is 14 amino acids. CDR3 loop: CATSPRTPNTEAFF. The CDR3 DNA reads TGTGCCACCAGCCCCCGGACACCTAACACTGAAGCTTTCTTT.

The table lists this clonotype with many counts. This chain joins TRBV7-3 and TRBJ1-5; D is unclear. CDR3 length: 14 amino acids. The V gene lost 0 bases and the J gene lost 7 bases, with 10 bases spanning the gap. Germline CDR1 and CDR2: SGHTA and FQGTGA. The CDR3 DNA is TGTGCCAGCAGCTTAACGAGGAGCGGCCAGCCCCAGCATTTT. Its translation is CASSLTRSGQPQHF.

V gene TRBV10-3 combines with J gene TRBJ2-5; the match to TRBD1 covers 9 bases. In germline, CDR1 is ENHRY, CDR2 SYGVKD. The CDR3 totals 13 residues. The V and J ends lost 10 bases and 4 bases, in that order; junction bases with no gene match: 7. Written as DNA, the CDR3 is TGTGCCACACGGGACAGGGCCCCAGAGACCCAGTACTTC. This gives the protein CATRDRAPETQYF.

This clonotype was counted between two and nine times. CDR3 residues: CASTDNRGTHEKLFF. The CDR3 region has the DNA TGTGCCAGCACCGATAACAGAGGTACTCATGAAAAACTGTTTTTT. The rearrangement joins TRBV6-6 to TRBJ1-4; D is uncertain. Germline V gives CDR1 MNHNY, CDR2 SVGAGI (reference sequence). This CDR3 is built from 15 residues. Deletions cut 7 bases from V and 6 bases from J, with 18 bases between.

A note on this clonotype: No conserved phenylalanine or tryptophan is present at the end of the CDR3, so a read error is the likely explanation. The CDR3 loop is CSVVGDRMNYGYTL. As DNA, the CDR3 is TGCAGCGTTGTGGGGGACAGGATGAACTATGGCTACACCCTC. The chain joins TRBV29-1 to TRBJ1-2; TRBD1 matches at 8 bases. The germline CDR1 and CDR2 sequences are SQVTM and ANQGSEA. The trim removed 4 bases at V and 2 bases at J, leaving 6 bases unmatched. This CDR3 is built from 14 residues.

The chain recombines TRBV30 with TRBJ1-1; 8 nucleotides line up with TRBD1. Germline trimming cut 5 bases from V and 0 bases from J; bases unmatched to any gene: 5. The CDR3 totals 14 residues. Germline values: CDR1 GTSNPN, CDR2 SVGIG (reference sequence). For the CDR3, the DNA is TGTGCCTGGGACAGGGGCTGGATGAACACTGAAGCTTTCTTT. Its translation: CAWDRGWMNTEAFF.